The clone carrying this T cell receptor (beta chain) was detected many times. Germline CDR1 reads SGHRS; CDR2 reads YFSETQ. The CDR3 contains 16 residues. The trim removed 0 bases at V and 5 bases at J, leaving 8 bases unmatched. These data come from a study of identical twins. TCRdb redid the calling of the 5' RACE reads with MiXCR, one entry per CDR3 protein. This table holds about 690,000 distinct CDR3 sequences, 5.5% to 6.5% found once. This receptor was taken from a man in his late teens or twenties in good health. The V call is TRBV5-1, the J call TRBJ2-7, with 10 positions matching TRBD1. The sequenced material came from naive T cells sorted from blood. The chain's CDR3 is CASSLGQGARIHEQYV. For the CDR3, the DNA is TGCGCCAGCAGCTTGGGACAGGGGGCGAGAATCCACGAGCAGTACGTC.